The present T cell receptor (beta chain) was sequenced within a study of control samples from healthy donors and cancer patients. The CDR3 extends over 17 amino acids. Germline V gene data show CDR1 as MNHEY and CDR2 as SMNVEV (reference sequence). V lost 3 bases and J lost 2; bases outside the gene matches: 8. Assay used: immunoSEQ multiplex PCR; TCRdb lists only in-frame clones, some missing. The profile shows 95,000 to 150,000 clones, 80% to 90% of them singletons. V is TRBV27 and J is TRBJ2-7, with 12 bases that match TRBD2. This TCR came from a man aged 45 to 65 in good health. Sequencing input: blood. CDR3 nucleotides: TGTGCCAGCAGTTTTATTAGACTAGCGGGGGCCGCCTACGAGCAGTACTTC. It encodes CASSFIRLAGAAYEQYF.